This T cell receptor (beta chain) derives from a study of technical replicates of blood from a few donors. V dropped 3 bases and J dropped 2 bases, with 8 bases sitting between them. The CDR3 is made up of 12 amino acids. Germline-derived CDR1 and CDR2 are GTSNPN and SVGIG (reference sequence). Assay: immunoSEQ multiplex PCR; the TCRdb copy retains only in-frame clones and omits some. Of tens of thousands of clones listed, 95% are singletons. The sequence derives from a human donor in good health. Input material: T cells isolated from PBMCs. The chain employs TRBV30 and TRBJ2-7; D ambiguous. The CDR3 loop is CAWRRATYEQYF. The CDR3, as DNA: TGTGCCTGGAGAAGAGCTACCTACGAGCAGTACTTC.